This TCR beta chain was obtained from a study of blood T cell repertoires in COVID-19. Overall study context: Some COVID-19 samples were acute and others convalescent; all came from the United States, Italy and Spain. PBMCs, B-cell-depleted T cells, or T cells were the source of the cDNA or gDNA that made up the material.

Germline-derived CDR1 and CDR2 are MNHEY and SMNVEV (reference sequence). The CDR3 spans 13 residues. V gave up 3 bases and J gave up 10 bases, with 13 bases separating them. Per the study methods: Cell counts per sample came from amplifying reference gene primers. Only in-frame clones appear in the TCRdb table, and some are missing; sequencing was by immunoSEQ multiplex PCR. V, J and clone size are taken as reported in that table, and D and trimming were inferred from the DNA itself. The sample carries tens of thousands of clones, 79% recorded once. Sequencing was done on a sample of peripheral blood. The genes are TRBV27 and TRBJ1-5; D might be TRBD1 (6 bases). The clonotype comes from a man between 65 and 85 years old with acute or convalescent COVID-19. The CDR3 protein is CASSFGQTRPQHF. The DNA for the CDR3 is TGTGCCAGCAGTTTCGGACAGACCAGACCCCAGCATTTT.